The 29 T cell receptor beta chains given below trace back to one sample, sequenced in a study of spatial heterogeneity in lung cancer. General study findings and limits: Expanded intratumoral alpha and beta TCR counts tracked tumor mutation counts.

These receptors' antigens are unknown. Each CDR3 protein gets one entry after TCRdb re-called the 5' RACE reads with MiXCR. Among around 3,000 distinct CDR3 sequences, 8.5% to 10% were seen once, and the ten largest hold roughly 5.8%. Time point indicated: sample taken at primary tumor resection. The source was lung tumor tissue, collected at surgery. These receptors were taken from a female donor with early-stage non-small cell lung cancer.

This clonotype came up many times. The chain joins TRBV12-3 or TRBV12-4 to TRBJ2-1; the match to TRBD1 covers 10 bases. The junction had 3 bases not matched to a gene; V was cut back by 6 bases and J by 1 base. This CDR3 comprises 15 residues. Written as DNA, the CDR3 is TGTGCCAGCAGCCGGGGACAGGGGTCCTACAATGAGCAGTTCTTC. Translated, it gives CASSRGQGSYNEQFF.

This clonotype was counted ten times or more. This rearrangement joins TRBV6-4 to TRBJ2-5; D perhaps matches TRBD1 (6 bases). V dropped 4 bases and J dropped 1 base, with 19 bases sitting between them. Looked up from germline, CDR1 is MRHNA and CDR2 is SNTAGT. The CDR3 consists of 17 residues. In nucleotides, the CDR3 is TGTGCCAGCAGTGCTCCATCACAGGGATGGGGCCAAGAGACCCAGTACTTC. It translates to CASSAPSQGWGQETQYF.

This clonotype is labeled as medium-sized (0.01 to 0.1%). The CDR3 DNA follows: TGCAGTGCTAGTGATGCGGGGGGGCTGGGCACAGATACGCAGTATTTT. Protein sequence: CSASDAGGLGTDTQYF. This chain joins TRBV20-1 and TRBJ2-3, with 9 bases fitting TRBD2. The CDR3 contains 16 residues. V was pared by 3 bases and J by 1 base, with 8 bases of the junction left unmatched. Germline CDR1 is DFQATT and CDR2 is SNEGSKA (reference sequence).

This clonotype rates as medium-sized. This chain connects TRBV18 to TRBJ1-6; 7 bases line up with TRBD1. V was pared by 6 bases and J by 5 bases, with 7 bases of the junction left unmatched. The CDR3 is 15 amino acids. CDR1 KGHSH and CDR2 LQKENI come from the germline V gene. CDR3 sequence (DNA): TGTGCCAGCTCCCTCGGGACAGTTAATAATTCACCCCTCCACTTT. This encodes CASSLGTVNNSPLHF.

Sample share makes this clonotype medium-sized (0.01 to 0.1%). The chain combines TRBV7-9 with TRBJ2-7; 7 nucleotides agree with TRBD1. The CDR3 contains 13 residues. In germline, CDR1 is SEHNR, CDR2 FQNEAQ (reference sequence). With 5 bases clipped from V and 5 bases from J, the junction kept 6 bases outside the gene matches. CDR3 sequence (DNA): TGTGCCAGCAGCCCGGGACAGTCCCACGAGCAGTACTTC. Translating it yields CASSPGQSHEQYF.

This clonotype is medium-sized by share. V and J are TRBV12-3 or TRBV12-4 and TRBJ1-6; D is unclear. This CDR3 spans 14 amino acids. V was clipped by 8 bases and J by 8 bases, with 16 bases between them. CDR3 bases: TGTGCCAGCGGGCTTCACCCGAAGGATTCACCCCTCCACTTT. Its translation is CASGLHPKDSPLHF.

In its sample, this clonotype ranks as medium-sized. The CDR3 sequence: CASSVSRIGNEQYF. The DNA of the CDR3 is TGCGCCAGCAGTGTTAGCAGGATAGGGAACGAGCAGTACTTC. The rearrangement uses TRBV10-1 and TRBJ2-7; no definite D call. The germline V and J ends were trimmed by 4 bases and 5 bases, with 15 bases remaining between them. The CDR3 length is 14 residues. Germline CDR1 WNHNN, CDR2 SYGVQD (reference sequence).

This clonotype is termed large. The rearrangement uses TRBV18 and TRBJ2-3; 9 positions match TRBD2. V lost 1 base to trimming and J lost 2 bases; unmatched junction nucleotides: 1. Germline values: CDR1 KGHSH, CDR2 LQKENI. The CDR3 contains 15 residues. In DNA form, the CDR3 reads TGTGCCAGCTCACCACAGCGGGGGGCCACAGATACGCAGTATTTT. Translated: CASSPQRGATDTQYF.

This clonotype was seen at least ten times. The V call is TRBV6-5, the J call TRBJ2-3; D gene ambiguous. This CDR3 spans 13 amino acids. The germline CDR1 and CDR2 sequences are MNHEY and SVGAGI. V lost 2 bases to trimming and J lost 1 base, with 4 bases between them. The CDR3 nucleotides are TGTGCCAGCAGTTACCAGGGCACAGATACGCAGTATTTT. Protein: CASSYQGTDTQYF.

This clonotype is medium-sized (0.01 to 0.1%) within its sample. CDR3 protein: CASSYSRGGSTDTQYF. The CDR3 bases are TGTGCCAGCAGTTACTCGAGGGGGGGCTCGACAGATACGCAGTATTTT. The rearrangement joins TRBV6-6 to TRBJ2-3; D perhaps matches TRBD2 (7 bases). The CDR3 spans 16 residues. Germline V CDR1 and CDR2: MNHNY, SVGAGI (reference sequence). V was cut by 0 bases and J by 3 bases, with 13 bases left in between.

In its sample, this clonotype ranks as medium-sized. CDR3 coding DNA: TGCGCCAGCAGCAGGACCGTGACCGGGGAGCTGTTTTTT. Protein sequence: CASSRTVTGELFF. The rearrangement uses TRBV5-1 and TRBJ2-2; D not certain. Germline V gene sequence: CDR1 SGHRS, CDR2 YFSETQ. This CDR3 comprises 13 residues. Trimming removed 4 bases at V and 5 bases at J, with 9 bases between.

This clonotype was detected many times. This chain's CDR3 is CASSATREWRVNTEAFF. The CDR3 DNA reads as TGTGCCAGCAGCGCAACCAGGGAGTGGCGGGTGAACACTGAAGCTTTCTTT. The chain joins TRBV11-2 to TRBJ1-1, with TRBD1 as a possible D gene (5 bases). The CDR3 is 17 amino acids. Trimming stripped 5 bases from V and 0 bases from J, with 19 bases between. CDR1 and CDR2 (germline): SGHAT, FQNNGV.

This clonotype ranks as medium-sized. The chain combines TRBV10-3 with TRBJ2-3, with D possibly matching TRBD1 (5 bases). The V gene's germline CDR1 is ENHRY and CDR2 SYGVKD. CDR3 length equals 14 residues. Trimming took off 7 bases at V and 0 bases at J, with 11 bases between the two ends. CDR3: CAIKGAFSTDTQYF. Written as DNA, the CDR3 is TGTGCCATCAAAGGGGCTTTTAGCACAGATACGCAGTATTTT.

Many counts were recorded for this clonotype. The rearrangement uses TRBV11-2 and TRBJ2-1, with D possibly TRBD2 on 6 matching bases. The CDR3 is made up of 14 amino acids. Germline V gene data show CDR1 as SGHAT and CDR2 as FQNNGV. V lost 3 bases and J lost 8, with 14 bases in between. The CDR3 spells CASSLLARRDEQFF. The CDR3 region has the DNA TGTGCCAGCAGCTTGCTAGCGAGGAGGGATGAGCAGTTCTTC.

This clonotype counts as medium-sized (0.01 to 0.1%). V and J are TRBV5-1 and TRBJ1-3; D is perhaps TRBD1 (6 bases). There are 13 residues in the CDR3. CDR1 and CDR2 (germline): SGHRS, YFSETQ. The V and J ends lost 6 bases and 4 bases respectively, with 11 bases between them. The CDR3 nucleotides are TGCGCCAGCAAGGAGGGGGACGGAAACACCATATATTTT. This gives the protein CASKEGDGNTIYF.

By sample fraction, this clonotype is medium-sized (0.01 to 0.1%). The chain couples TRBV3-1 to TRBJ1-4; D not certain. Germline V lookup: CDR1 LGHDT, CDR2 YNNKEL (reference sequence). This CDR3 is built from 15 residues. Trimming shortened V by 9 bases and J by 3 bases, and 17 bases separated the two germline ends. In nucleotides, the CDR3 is TGTGCCAGTATAAATCGAGGCGCGGCTAATGAAAAACTGTTTTTT. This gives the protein CASINRGAANEKLFF.

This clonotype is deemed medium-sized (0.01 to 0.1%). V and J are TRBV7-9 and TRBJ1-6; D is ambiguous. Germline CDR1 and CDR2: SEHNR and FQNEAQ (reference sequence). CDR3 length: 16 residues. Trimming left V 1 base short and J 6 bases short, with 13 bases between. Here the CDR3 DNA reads TGTGCCAGCAGCTTAGTAAACGGGGATCTTAATTCACCCCTCCACTTT. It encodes CASSLVNGDLNSPLHF.

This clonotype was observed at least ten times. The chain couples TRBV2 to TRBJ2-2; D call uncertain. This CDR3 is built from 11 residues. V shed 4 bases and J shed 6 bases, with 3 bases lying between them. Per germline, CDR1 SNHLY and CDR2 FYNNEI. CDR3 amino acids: CASSVPGELFF. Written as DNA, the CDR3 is TGTGCCAGCAGTGTCCCCGGGGAGCTGTTTTTT.

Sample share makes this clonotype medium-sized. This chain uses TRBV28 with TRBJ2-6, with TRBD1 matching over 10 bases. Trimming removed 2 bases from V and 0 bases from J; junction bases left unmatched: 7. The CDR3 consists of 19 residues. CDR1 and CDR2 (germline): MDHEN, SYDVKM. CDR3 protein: CASSLGGTGALSGANVLTF. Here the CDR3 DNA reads TGTGCCAGCAGTTTAGGGGGGACAGGGGCCCTCTCTGGGGCCAACGTCCTGACTTTC.

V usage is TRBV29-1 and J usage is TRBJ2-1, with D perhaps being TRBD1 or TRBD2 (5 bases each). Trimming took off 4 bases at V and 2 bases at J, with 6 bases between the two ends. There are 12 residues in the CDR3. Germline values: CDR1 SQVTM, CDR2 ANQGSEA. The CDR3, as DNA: TGCAGCGTTGGGGGGACCTACAATGAGCAGTTCTTC. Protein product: CSVGGTYNEQFF.

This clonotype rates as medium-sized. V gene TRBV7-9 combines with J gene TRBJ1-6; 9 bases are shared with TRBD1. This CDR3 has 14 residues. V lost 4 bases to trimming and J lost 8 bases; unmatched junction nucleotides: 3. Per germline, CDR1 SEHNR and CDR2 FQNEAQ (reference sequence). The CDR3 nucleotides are TGTGCCAGCAGCTATACAGGGGGCGATTCACCCCTCCACTTT. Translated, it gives CASSYTGGDSPLHF.

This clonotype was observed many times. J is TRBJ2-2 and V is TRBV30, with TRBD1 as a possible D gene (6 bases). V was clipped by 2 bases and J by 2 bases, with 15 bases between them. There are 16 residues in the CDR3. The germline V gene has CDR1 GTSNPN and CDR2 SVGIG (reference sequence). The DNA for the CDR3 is TGTGCCTGGAGTACGACCCTACAGGGAAACACCGGGGAGCTGTTTTTT. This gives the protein CAWSTTLQGNTGELFF.

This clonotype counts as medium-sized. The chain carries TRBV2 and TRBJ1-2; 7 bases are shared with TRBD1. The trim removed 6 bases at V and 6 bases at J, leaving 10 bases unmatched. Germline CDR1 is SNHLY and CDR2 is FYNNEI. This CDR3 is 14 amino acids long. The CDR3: CASRKGDSLDGYTF. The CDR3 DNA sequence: TGTGCCAGCAGAAAGGGGGACAGTCTCGATGGCTACACCTTC.

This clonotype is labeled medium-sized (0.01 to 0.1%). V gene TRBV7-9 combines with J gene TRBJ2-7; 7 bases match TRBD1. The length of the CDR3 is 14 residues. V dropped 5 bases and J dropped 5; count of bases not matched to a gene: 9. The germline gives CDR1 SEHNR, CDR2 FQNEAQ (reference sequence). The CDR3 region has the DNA TGTGCCAGCAGCCCTTTGTCGACAGGGAACGAGCAGTACTTC. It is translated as CASSPLSTGNEQYF.

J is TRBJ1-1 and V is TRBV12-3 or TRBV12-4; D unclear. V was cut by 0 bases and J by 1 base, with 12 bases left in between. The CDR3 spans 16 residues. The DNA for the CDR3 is TGTGCCAGCAGTTTAGCGCTATATGGAGAGAACACTGAAGCTTTCTTT. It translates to CASSLALYGENTEAFF.

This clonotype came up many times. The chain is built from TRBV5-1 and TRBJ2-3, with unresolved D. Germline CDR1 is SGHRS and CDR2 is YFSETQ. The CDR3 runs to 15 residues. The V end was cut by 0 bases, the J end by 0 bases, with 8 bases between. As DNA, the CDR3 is TGCGCCAGCAGCTTGGTCAGTTCTAGCACAGATACGCAGTATTTT. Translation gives CASSLVSSSTDTQYF. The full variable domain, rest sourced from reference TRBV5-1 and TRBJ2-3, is KAGVTQTPRYLIKTRGQQVTLSCSPISGHRSVSWYQQTPGQGLQFLFEYFSETQRNKGNFPGRFSGRQFSNSRSEMNVSTLELGDSALYLCASSLVSSSTDTQYFGPGTRLTVL.

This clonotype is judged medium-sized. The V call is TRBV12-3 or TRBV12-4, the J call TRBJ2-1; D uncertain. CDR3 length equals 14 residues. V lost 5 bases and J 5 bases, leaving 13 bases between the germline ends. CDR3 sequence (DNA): TGTGCCAGCAGTCTGCGAGCCACCAACAATGAGCAGTTCTTC. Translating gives CASSLRATNNEQFF.

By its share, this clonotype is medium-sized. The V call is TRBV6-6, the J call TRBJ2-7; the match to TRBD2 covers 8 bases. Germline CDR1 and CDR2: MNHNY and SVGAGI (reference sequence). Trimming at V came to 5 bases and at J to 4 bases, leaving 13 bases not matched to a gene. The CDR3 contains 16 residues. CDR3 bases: TGTGCCAGCAGTAACCAGATCGGGGGGGGAGAATACGAGCAGTACTTC. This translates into CASSNQIGGGEYEQYF.

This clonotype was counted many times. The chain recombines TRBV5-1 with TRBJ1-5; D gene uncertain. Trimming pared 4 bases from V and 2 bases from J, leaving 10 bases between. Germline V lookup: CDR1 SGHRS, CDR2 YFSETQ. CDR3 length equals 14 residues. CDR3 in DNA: TGCGCCAGCAGCCTCGCCAGCGGCAATCAGCCCCAGCATTTT. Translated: CASSLASGNQPQHF.